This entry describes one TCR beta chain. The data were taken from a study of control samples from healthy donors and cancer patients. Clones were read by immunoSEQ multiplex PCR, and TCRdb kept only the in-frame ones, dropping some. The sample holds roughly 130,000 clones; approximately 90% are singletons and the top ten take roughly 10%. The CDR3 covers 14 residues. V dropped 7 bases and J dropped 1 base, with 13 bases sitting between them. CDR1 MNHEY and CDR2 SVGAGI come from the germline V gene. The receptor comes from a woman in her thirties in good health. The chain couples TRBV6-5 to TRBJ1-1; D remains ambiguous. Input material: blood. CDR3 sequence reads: CASTSGGWNTEAFF. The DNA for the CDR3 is TGTGCCAGCACGTCGGGCGGATGGAACACTGAAGCTTTCTTT.